These 28 T cell receptor beta chains share one sample of origin, sequenced in a study of T cell responses to AZD1222 COVID-19 vaccine. The data were produced by immunoSEQ multiplex PCR, yet TCRdb's version contains in-frame clones alone and is incomplete. The table records 150,000 or so clones, 91% of them present only once. Specimen: peripheral blood, collected on day 0 of AZD1222 vaccination. The receptors here all came from an adult in good health.

The rearrangement links TRBV4-3 to TRBJ2-1, with TRBD2 matching 10 bases. Germline CDR1 LGHNA, CDR2 YSLEER. The CDR3 is 14 residues long. J was trimmed by 9 bases and V by 3 bases; bases with no gene match: 5. CDR3 region: CASSHPPSGGEQFF. In DNA form, the CDR3 reads TGCGCCAGCAGCCATCCTCCTAGCGGGGGTGAGCAGTTCTTC.

The CDR3 spells CASSQSGEGLYGYTF. CDR3 nucleotide sequence: TGCGCCAGCAGCCAATCTGGGGAGGGCCTCTATGGCTACACCTTC. The V gene is TRBV4-1, the J gene TRBJ1-2; D gene uncertain. V lost 2 bases and J lost 4, with 14 bases in between. This CDR3 is 15 amino acids long. Germline CDR1 is MGHRA and CDR2 is YSYEKL.

The chain links TRBV27 to TRBJ2-1; 7 positions match TRBD1. Looked up from germline, CDR1 is MNHEY and CDR2 is SMNVEV (reference sequence). The trim removed 4 bases at V and 8 bases at J, leaving 17 bases unmatched. There are 17 residues in the CDR3. The CDR3 region has the DNA TGTGCCAGCAGTTCCCGAATGCCCCCTAGGGGGCGGGATGAGCAGTTCTTC. It codes for CASSSRMPPRGRDEQFF.

The J gene is TRBJ2-7, the V gene TRBV25-1; D uncertain. The germline gives CDR1 MGHDK, CDR2 SYGVNS. V gave up 8 bases and J gave up 6 bases, with 11 bases separating them. The CDR3 is 11 amino acids. The chain's CDR3 is CASSRAGEQYF. For the CDR3, the DNA is TGTGCCAGCTCCCGGGCAGGCGAGCAGTACTTC.

The chain combines TRBV19 with TRBJ2-5; D is possibly TRBD2 (5 bases). The ends were cut back, 6 bases at V and 5 bases at J, with 16 bases in the middle. CDR1 and CDR2 from the germline V gene are LNHDA and SQIVND (reference sequence). The CDR3 loop spans 14 amino acids. The CDR3 DNA reads TGTGCCAGTAGGAGGAGCGAGGGATGGGAGACCCAGTACTTC. It is translated as CASRRSEGWETQYF.

This sequence joins TRBV13 and TRBJ2-5; TRBD2 aligns across 15 bases. Germline V gene sequence: CDR1 PRHDT, CDR2 FYEKMQ (reference sequence). This CDR3 spans 16 amino acids. J was trimmed by 2 bases and V by 5 bases; bases with no gene match: 3. Here the CDR3 reads CASSLGLAGGQETQYF. CDR3 in DNA: TGTGCCAGCAGCCTTGGACTAGCGGGGGGGCAAGAGACCCAGTACTTC. Combining the CDR3 with reference TRBV13 and TRBJ2-5 gives the whole variable domain AAGVIQSPRHLIKEKRETATLKCYPIPRHDTVYWYQQGPGQDPQFLISFYEKMQSDKGSIPDRFSAQQFSDYHSELNMSSLELGDSALYFCASSLGLAGGQETQYFGPGTRLLVL.

The CDR3 nucleotides read TGCGCCAGCAGCCAAGATCGGAAAGTTGAAAAACTGTTTTTT. Amino acids: CASSQDRKVEKLFF. This chain uses TRBV4-3 with TRBJ1-4; D unclear. This CDR3 is 14 amino acids long. V lost 0 bases to trimming and J lost 7 bases, with 9 bases between them. The germline V gene has CDR1 LGHNA and CDR2 YSLEER.

This chain joins TRBV15 and TRBJ2-1; 7 bases line up with TRBD2. CDR3 length: 14 residues. Germline CDR1 reads LNHNV; CDR2 reads YYDKDF (reference sequence). J lost 8 bases, V lost 4 bases, and 8 bases had no gene match. CDR3 amino acids: CATSTGGSNYEQFF. CDR3 coding DNA: TGTGCCACCAGCACGGGCGGGAGTAATTATGAGCAGTTCTTC.

The V gene is TRBV5-1, the J gene TRBJ2-3; a weak D match, TRBD1 (5 bases). This CDR3 spans 12 amino acids. V lost 4 bases to trimming and J lost 6 bases, with 9 bases between them. Germline CDR1 is SGHRS and CDR2 is YFSETQ. CDR3 DNA sequence: TGCGCCAGCAGCACGACAGCTGATACGCAGTATTTT. This gives the protein CASSTTADTQYF.

The chain recombines TRBV27 with TRBJ2-1; D remains ambiguous. V lost 4 bases and J lost 8, with 12 bases in between. There are 13 residues in the CDR3. The germline V gene has CDR1 MNHEY and CDR2 SMNVEV (reference sequence). CDR3 region: CASSYQVGDEQFF. CDR3 coding DNA: TGTGCCAGCAGTTATCAGGTGGGCGATGAGCAGTTCTTC.

This chain's CDR3 is CASSIDRGRGNQPQHF. The CDR3 DNA sequence: TGTGCCAGTAGTATAGATCGGGGTAGGGGGAATCAGCCCCAGCATTTT. The V and J genes are TRBV19 and TRBJ1-5; D is perhaps TRBD1 (6 bases). CDR3 length: 16 residues. The V and J ends lost 0 bases and 4 bases respectively, with 13 bases between them. Looked up from germline, CDR1 is LNHDA and CDR2 is SQIVND (reference sequence).

The chain joins TRBV7-6 to TRBJ2-3; no clear D gene. The CDR3 is 14 amino acids. Trimming left V 2 bases short and J 4 bases short, with 10 bases between. The germline V gene has CDR1 SGHVS and CDR2 FNYEAQ. CDR3 DNA: TGTGCCAGCAGCTTAAGGGCCTCGGCAGATACGCAGTATTTT. Protein: CASSLRASADTQYF.

This chain connects TRBV7-3 to TRBJ2-1, with 7 bases aligning to TRBD1. Trimming removed 5 bases from V and 8 bases from J; junction bases left unmatched: 21. Germline CDR1 reads SGHTA; CDR2 reads FQGTGA. CDR3 size: 18 residues. The CDR3 protein is CASSPHTRTGVGGDEQFF. CDR3 sequence (DNA): TGTGCCAGCAGCCCACATACGAGGACAGGTGTAGGGGGCGATGAGCAGTTCTTC.

This clone occurred a few times. The chain employs TRBV6-6 and TRBJ1-1, with 8 bases aligning to TRBD1. With V trimmed by 6 bases and J by 4 bases, 10 bases remained unmatched. Germline V CDR1 and CDR2: MNHNY, SVGAGI (reference sequence). The CDR3 has 15 residues. The CDR3 here is CASSQGQGRSTEAFF. CDR3 in DNA: TGTGCCAGCAGCCAAGGACAGGGACGGAGCACTGAAGCTTTCTTT.

Of note for this clone: Mismatch with germline at one junction end may stem from a read error. The gene calls are TRBV7-9 and TRBJ2-7, with TRBD2 matching 14 bases. The CDR3 extends over 14 amino acids. Per the germline V gene, CDR1 is SEHNR and CDR2 is FQNEAQ (reference sequence). The CDR3 DNA is TGTGCCAGCAGCTCAAGCGGGACTAGCGGGAGATTCTCCTTC. Translating gives CASSSSGTSGRFSF.

This clone was counted only a few times. The V and J genes are TRBV27 and TRBJ1-1; possibly TRBD1 for D (5 bases). Germline V lookup: CDR1 MNHEY, CDR2 SMNVEV (reference sequence). This CDR3 has 12 residues. Between the trimmed V and J ends, which lost 6 bases and 7 bases, there was a span of 12 bases. CDR3 nucleotide sequence: TGTGCCAGCAGCGCCGGGGGGGGTGAAGCTTTCTTT. Residues: CASSAGGGEAFF.

This chain joins TRBV7-9 and TRBJ2-1; tentatively, D is TRBD1 (6 bases). This CDR3 comprises 15 residues. Trimming removed 0 bases from V and 4 bases from J, with 10 bases in between. CDR1 and CDR2 from the germline V gene are SEHNR and FQNEAQ (reference sequence). The DNA of the CDR3 is TGTGCCAGCAGCTTAGCGGGGACACTTTACAATGAGCAGTTCTTC. Its translation: CASSLAGTLYNEQFF.

The chain uses TRBV5-1 and TRBJ2-7, with a weak D call TRBD2 (5 bases). V was cut by 5 bases and J by 0 bases, with 15 bases left in between. The CDR3 length is 15 residues. The germline gives CDR1 SGHRS, CDR2 YFSETQ. DNA for the CDR3: TGCGCCAGCAGACCACTGAGCGGAAGCTCCTACGAGCAGTACTTC. Translation gives CASRPLSGSSYEQYF.

This clone was counted a few times. The V call is TRBV7-3, the J call TRBJ2-3; TRBD2 matches at 8 bases. V lost 5 bases, J lost 1 base, and 11 bases stayed unmatched. This CDR3 contains 17 residues. Germline V CDR1 and CDR2: SGHTA, FQGTGA. In DNA, the CDR3 is TGTGCCAGCAGCCAACTCGGGGGGGCCTTTGGCACAGATACGCAGTATTTT. Protein product: CASSQLGGAFGTDTQYF.

The chain uses TRBV14 and TRBJ2-5; tentatively, D is TRBD1 (5 bases). V was pared by 1 base and J by 4 bases, with 13 bases between. This CDR3 region has 15 residues. Germline V CDR1 and CDR2: SGHDN, FVKESK. The CDR3 DNA sequence: TGTGCCAGCAGCCAAGGCGAAGGTGACAGAGAGACCCAGTACTTC. Its protein is CASSQGEGDRETQYF.

The chain couples TRBV5-1 to TRBJ1-2; 8 bases map to TRBD1. Germline CDR1 is SGHRS and CDR2 is YFSETQ. This CDR3 comprises 15 residues. The V segment lost 5 bases and the J segment 2 bases; nucleotides outside the gene matches: 8. The CDR3 region is CASRPPGQENYGYTF. CDR3 coding DNA: TGCGCCAGCAGACCGCCGGGACAGGAAAACTATGGCTACACCTTC.

V is TRBV7-2 and J is TRBJ2-6; D ambiguous. With 4 bases removed from V and 0 bases from J, the gap between germline ends came to 1 base. This CDR3 region has 13 residues. Germline CDR1 SGHTA, CDR2 FQGNSA. Written as DNA, the CDR3 is TGTGCCAGCAGCTCCTCTGGGGCCAACGTCCTGACTTTC. Residues: CASSSSGANVLTF.

The rearrangement uses TRBV4-3 and TRBJ2-2; D is perhaps TRBD1 (7 bases). Germline V gene data show CDR1 as LGHNA and CDR2 as YSLEER. This CDR3 region has 15 residues. V lost 1 base, J lost 6 bases, and 12 bases lay in between. The CDR3 reads CASSQGQGGAGELFF. The CDR3 bases are TGCGCCAGCAGCCAAGGGCAGGGGGGCGCCGGGGAGCTGTTTTTT.

This sequence joins TRBV6-5 and TRBJ1-1, with a weak D call TRBD1 (6 bases). V gave up 6 bases and J gave up 9 bases, with 17 bases separating them. The CDR3 is 13 residues long. The germline V gene has CDR1 MNHEY and CDR2 SVGAGI. As DNA, the CDR3 is TGTGCCAGCAGATTACGGACAGATACCCAAGCTTTCTTT. Residues: CASRLRTDTQAFF.

This clone was seen more than once but under ten times. The chain links TRBV20-1 to TRBJ1-2; no clear D gene. V was shortened by 0 bases and J by 6 bases, with 5 bases between the two germline ends. This CDR3 has 11 amino acids. The V gene's germline CDR1 is DFQATT and CDR2 SNEGSKA (reference sequence). CDR3 loop: CSARDLNGYTF. CDR3 coding DNA: TGCAGTGCTAGAGACCTTAATGGCTACACCTTC.

V gene TRBV11-3 combines with J gene TRBJ2-1, with D hard to call. The V end lost 2 bases, the J end lost 8 bases, and 10 bases lay between the germline ends. CDR3 size: 13 residues. Germline V gene data show CDR1 as SGHNT and CDR2 as YENEEA. CDR3 amino acids: CASSLFAEDEQFF. DNA for the CDR3: TGTGCCAGCAGCTTATTCGCCGAAGATGAGCAGTTCTTC. Looking up the rest from reference TRBV11-3 and TRBJ2-1 gives the full variable domain: EAGVVQSPRYKIIEKKQPVAFWCNPISGHNTLYWYLQNLGQGPELLIRYENEEAVDDSQLPKDRFSAERLKGVDSTLKIQPAELGDSAVYLCASSLFAEDEQFFGPGTRLTVL.

The chain joins TRBV25-1 to TRBJ2-3; D perhaps matches TRBD2 (5 bases). The CDR3 has 12 residues. Trimming cost V 6 bases and J 4 bases, with 8 bases left between them. Germline CDR1 is MGHDK and CDR2 is SYGVNS. CDR3 protein: CASSASSDTQYF. CDR3 sequence (DNA): TGTGCCAGCAGCGCTAGCTCAGATACGCAGTATTTT.

This chain joins TRBV28 and TRBJ1-2; 7 bases line up with TRBD1. Per germline, CDR1 MDHEN and CDR2 SYDVKM. The CDR3 loop spans 16 amino acids. The V segment lost 3 bases and the J segment 5 bases; nucleotides outside the gene matches: 12. The DNA of the CDR3 is TGTGCCAGCAGTTTGAAGGACAGGCGAACGACATATGGCTACACCTTC. It specifies CASSLKDRRTTYGYTF.